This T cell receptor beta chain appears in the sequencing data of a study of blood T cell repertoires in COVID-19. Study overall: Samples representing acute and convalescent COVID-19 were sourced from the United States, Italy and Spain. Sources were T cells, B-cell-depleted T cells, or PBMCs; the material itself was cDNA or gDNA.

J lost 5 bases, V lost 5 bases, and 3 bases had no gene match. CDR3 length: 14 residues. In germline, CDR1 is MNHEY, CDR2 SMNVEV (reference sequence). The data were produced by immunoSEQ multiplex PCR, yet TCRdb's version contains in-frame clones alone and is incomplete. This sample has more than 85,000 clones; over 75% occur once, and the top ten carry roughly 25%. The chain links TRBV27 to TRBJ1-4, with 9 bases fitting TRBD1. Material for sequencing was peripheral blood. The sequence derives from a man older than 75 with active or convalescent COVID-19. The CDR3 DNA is TGTGCCAGCAGTACCGGACAGGGGAATGAAAAACTGTTTTTT. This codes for CASSTGQGNEKLFF.